The entry that follows covers one TCR beta chain sequence. Its specificity is not known. Noted time point: new active TB diagnosis, blood taken before or within 7 days of starting treatment. Included patients were adults of at least 18, HIV-seronegative, South African. Confirmation came from sputum smear and/or culture positivity for M. tuberculosis. This entry comes from a study of T cells in tuberculosis. Across the study: IGRA-negative adolescents, IGRA-positive adolescents with latent tuberculosis and adults with active tuberculosis formed this South African cohort. Study results and caveats: Active tuberculosis cases were adults; controls were adolescents.

Assay used: immunoSEQ multiplex PCR; TCRdb lists only in-frame clones, some missing. The table includes 25,000 to 35,000 clones, around 92% detected once. The CDR3 is 15 residues long. Trimming cost V 2 bases and J 2 bases; bases outside gene matches: 4. Germline V lookup: CDR1 LNHNV, CDR2 YYDKDF (reference sequence). This sequence joins TRBV15 and TRBJ2-3; 7 bases are a match to TRBD2. The receptor comes from an adult with tuberculosis. Some clones in this sample may be carry-over from other donors' samples. Sequenced here: PBMCs, sampled at tuberculosis diagnosis. DNA for the CDR3: TGTGCCACCAGCAGACCGGGACTAACCACAGATACGCAGTATTTT. The encoded protein is CATSRPGLTTDTQYF.